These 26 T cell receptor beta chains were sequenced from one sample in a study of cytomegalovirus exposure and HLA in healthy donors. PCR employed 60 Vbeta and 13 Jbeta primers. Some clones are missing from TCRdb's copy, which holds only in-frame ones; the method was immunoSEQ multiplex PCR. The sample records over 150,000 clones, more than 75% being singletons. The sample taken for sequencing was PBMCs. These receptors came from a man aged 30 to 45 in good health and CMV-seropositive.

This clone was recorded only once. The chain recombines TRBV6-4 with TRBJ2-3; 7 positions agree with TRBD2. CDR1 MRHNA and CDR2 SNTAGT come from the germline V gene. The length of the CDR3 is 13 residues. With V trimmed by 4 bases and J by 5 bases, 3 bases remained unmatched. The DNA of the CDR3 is TGTGCCAGCAGTGCGGGAGGCGAAGATACGCAGTATTTT. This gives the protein CASSAGGEDTQYF.

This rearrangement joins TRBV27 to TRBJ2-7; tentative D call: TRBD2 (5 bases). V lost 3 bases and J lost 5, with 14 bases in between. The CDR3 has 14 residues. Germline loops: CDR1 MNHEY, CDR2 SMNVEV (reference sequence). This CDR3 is CASSFLGLGDEQYF. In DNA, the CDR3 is TGTGCCAGCAGTTTTTTAGGGTTGGGAGACGAGCAGTACTTC.

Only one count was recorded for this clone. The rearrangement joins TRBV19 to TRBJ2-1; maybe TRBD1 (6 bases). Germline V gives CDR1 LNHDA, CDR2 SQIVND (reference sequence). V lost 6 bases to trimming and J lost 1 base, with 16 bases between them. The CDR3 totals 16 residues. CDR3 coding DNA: TGTGCCAGTAGCACACATGACAGGTCTTCCTACAATGAGCAGTTCTTC. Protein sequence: CASSTHDRSSYNEQFF.

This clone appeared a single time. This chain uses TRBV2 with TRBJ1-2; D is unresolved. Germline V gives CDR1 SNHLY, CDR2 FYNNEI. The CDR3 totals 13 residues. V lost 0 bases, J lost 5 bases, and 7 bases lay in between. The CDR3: CASSEAVAYGYTF. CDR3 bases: TGTGCCAGCAGTGAAGCAGTAGCGTATGGCTACACCTTC.

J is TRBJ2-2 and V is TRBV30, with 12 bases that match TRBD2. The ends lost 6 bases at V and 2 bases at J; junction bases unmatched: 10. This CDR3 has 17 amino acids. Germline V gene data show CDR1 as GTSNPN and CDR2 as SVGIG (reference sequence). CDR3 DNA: TGTGCCTGCCGAGGGGCTAGCGGGAGGGAAAACACCGGGGAGCTGTTTTTT. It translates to CACRGASGRENTGELFF.

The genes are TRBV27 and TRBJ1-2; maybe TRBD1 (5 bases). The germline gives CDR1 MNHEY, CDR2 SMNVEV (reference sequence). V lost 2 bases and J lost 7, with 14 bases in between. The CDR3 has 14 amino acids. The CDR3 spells CASSLNPGPGGYTF. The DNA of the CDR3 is TGTGCCAGCAGTTTAAATCCAGGGCCTGGTGGCTACACCTTC.

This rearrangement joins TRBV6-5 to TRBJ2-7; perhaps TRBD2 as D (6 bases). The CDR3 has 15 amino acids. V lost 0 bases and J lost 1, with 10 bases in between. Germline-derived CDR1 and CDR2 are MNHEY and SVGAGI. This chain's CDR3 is CASSYSPAGSYEQYF. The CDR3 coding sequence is TGTGCCAGCAGTTACTCGCCGGCGGGATCCTACGAGCAGTACTTC.

The chain's CDR3 is CASSSPGVEPQHF. CDR3 bases: TGCGCCAGCAGCTCGCCCGGGGTCGAGCCCCAGCATTTT. This chain connects TRBV4-1 to TRBJ1-5; no definite D call. The CDR3 covers 13 residues. V lost 5 bases and J 8 bases, leaving 13 bases between the germline ends. The germline gives CDR1 MGHRA, CDR2 YSYEKL.

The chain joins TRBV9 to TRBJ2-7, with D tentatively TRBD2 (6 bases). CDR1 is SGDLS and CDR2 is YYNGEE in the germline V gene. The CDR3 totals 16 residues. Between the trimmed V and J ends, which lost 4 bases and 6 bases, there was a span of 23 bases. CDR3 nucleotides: TGTGCCAGCAGCTCCAGCCGGGACTCCCCTCGCCTCGAGCAGTACTTC. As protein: CASSSSRDSPRLEQYF.

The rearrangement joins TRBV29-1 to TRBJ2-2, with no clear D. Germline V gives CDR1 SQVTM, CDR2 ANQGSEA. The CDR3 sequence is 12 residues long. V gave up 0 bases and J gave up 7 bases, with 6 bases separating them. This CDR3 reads CSVEEGGGELFF. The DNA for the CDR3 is TGCAGCGTTGAAGAAGGCGGCGGGGAGCTGTTTTTT.

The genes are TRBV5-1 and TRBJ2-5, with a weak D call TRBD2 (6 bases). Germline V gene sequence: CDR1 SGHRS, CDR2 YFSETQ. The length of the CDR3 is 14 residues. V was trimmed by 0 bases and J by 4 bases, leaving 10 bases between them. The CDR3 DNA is TGCGCCAGCAGCTTGGGGACCGGGAGAGAGACCCAGTACTTC. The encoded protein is CASSLGTGRETQYF.

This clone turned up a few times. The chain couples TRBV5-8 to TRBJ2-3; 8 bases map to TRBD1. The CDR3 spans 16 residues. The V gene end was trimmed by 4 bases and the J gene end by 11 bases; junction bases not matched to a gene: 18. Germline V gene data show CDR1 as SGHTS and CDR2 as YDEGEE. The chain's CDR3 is CASSALTGATLVGQYF. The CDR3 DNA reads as TGTGCCAGCAGCGCACTGACAGGGGCAACACTGGTCGGGCAGTATTTT.

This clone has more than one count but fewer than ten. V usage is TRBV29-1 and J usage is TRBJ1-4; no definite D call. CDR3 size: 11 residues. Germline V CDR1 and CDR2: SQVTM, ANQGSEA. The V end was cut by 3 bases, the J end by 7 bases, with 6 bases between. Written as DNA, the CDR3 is TGCAGCGTTGAGAGGGCTGAAAAACTGTTTTTT. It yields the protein CSVERAEKLFF.

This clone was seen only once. Here the CDR3 DNA reads TGTGCCAGCAGTTTCCTAGACCCCTACGAGCAGTACTTC. This encodes CASSFLDPYEQYF. The genes are TRBV27 and TRBJ2-7; D is undetermined. V lost 3 bases and J 2 bases, leaving 8 bases between the germline ends. The CDR3 runs to 13 residues. From germline, CDR1 is MNHEY and CDR2 SMNVEV (reference sequence).

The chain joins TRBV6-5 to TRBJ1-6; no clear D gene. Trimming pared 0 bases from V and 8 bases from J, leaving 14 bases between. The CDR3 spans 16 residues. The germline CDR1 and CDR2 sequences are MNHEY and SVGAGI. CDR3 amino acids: CASSYSGGRLDSPLHF. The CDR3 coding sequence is TGTGCCAGCAGTTACTCTGGAGGAAGGTTGGATTCACCCCTCCACTTT.

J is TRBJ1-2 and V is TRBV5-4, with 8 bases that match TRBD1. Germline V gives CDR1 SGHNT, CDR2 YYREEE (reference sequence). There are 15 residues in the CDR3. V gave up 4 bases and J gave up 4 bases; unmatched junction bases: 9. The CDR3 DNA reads TGTGCCAGCAGCCCCCCGGGGACAGGTCTCTATGGCTACACCTTC. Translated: CASSPPGTGLYGYTF.

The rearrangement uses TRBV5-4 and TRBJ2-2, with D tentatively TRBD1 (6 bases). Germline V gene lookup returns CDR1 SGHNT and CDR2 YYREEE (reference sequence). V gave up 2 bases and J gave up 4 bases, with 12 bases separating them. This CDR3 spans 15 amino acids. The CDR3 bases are TGTGCCAGCAGCTTAGACAGGCGACGCACCGGGGAGCTGTTTTTT. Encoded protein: CASSLDRRRTGELFF.

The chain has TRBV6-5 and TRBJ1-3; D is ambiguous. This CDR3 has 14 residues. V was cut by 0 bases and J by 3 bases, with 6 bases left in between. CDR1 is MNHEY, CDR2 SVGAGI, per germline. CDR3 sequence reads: CASSYSEGGNTIYF. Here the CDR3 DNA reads TGTGCCAGCAGTTACTCGGAGGGTGGAAACACCATATATTTT.

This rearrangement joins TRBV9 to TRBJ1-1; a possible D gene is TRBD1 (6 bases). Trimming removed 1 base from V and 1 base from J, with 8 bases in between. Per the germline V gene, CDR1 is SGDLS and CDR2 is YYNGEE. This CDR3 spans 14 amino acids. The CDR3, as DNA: TGTGCCAGCAGCGTACAGGGACAGAACACTGAAGCTTTCTTT. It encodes CASSVQGQNTEAFF.

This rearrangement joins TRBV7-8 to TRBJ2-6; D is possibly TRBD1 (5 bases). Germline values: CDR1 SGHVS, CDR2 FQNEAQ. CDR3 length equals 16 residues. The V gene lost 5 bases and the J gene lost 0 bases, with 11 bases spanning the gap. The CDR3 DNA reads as TGTGCCAGCAGCCTAAGACAGCACTCTGGGGCCAACGTCCTGACTTTC. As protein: CASSLRQHSGANVLTF.

The CDR3 DNA sequence: TGTGCCAGCAGTGGGCAGGGAGGGGAGACCCAGTACTTC. Translating gives CASSGQGGETQYF. V and J are TRBV2 and TRBJ2-5, with TRBD2 identical over 7 bases. Trimming cost V 4 bases and J 5 bases; bases outside gene matches: 4. In germline, CDR1 is SNHLY, CDR2 FYNNEI. The CDR3 consists of 13 residues.

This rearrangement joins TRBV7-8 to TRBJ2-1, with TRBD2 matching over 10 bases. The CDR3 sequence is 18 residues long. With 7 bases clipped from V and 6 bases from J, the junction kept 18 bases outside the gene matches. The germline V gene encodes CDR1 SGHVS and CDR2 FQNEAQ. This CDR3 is CASNRTPLSGRAPNEQFF. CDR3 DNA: TGTGCCAGCAACCGGACCCCCCTAAGCGGGAGGGCTCCCAATGAGCAGTTCTTC.

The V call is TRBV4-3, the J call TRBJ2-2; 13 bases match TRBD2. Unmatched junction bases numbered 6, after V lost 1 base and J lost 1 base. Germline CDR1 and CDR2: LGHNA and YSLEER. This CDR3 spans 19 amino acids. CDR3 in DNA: TGCGCCAGCAGCCAAGCCCGGACTAGCGGGAGTAGGAACACCGGGGAGCTGTTTTTT. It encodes CASSQARTSGSRNTGELFF.

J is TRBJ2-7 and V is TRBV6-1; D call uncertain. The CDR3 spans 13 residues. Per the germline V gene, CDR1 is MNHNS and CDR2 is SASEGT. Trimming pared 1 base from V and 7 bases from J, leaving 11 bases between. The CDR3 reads CASSEVGWSEQYF. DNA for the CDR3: TGTGCCAGCAGTGAAGTCGGGTGGTCTGAGCAGTACTTC.

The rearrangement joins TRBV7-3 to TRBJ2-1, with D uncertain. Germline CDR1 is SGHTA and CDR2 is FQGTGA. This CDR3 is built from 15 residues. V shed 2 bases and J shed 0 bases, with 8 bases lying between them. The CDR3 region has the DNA TGTGCCAGCAGCTTAGGCAGTACCTCCTACAATGAGCAGTTCTTC. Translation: CASSLGSTSYNEQFF.

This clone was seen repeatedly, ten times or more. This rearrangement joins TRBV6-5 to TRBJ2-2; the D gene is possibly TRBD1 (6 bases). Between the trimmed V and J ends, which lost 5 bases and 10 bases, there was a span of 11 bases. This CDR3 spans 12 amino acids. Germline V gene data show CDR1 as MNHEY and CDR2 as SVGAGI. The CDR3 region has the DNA TGTGCCAGCAGTCGGGACATGGCGGAGCTGTTTTTT. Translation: CASSRDMAELFF.